Sequencing of this T cell receptor beta chain was carried out in a study of blood T cells in healthy people across ages (dated by TCRdb to 2013 to 2016). The study in broad terms: In model experiments, template switching captured roughly one uniquely barcoded TCR beta cDNA molecule for every two T cells. To track age-related changes in TCR beta repertoire diversity, the study relied on deep sequencing normalized with unique cDNA molecular identifiers. The donors were divided into four age groups: young (average around 17 years), middle-aged (about 40), aged (roughly 66) and long-lived (roughly 86). To avoid experimental bias, donors of different ages were spread randomly across the sequencing lanes. For two donors (one aged 18 to 30 and one aged 80 or older), the study analyzed two additional independent replicas of 1 million unique cDNA reads from the same blood draw. Study-level results and caveats: The percentage of naive T cells measured by flow cytometry correlated strongly with observed TCR beta diversity. Estimates of total diversity based on one million sequenced T cells were considered lower bounds and underestimates. As age increased, observed TCR beta diversity per million T cells dropped in a roughly linear way, and a significant reduction was already evident by age around 41. The long-lived group showed more naive CD4+ T cells, fewer expanded clones and increased TCR diversity than the aged group, suggesting age selection. Since profiling was done on bulk unsorted PBMCs, naive and antigen-experienced compartments could not be conclusively compared. Donor CMV infection status was unknown, potentially confounding age-related changes in expanded clonotypes.

This clonotype was counted a few times. No antigen is known for it. Per-base qualities were not stored, and no clone one base away is much larger. The library was prepared using 5' RACE. The listed sequencing device is Illumina HiSeq 2500. The second PCR ran for about 6 to 12 cycles and used a J-beta primer mix along with a sample-barcoded 5' primer. Each TCR beta cDNA molecule received a unique molecular identifier from a template-switch 5' adaptor carrying 12 random nucleotides. At least 2.5 million CDR3-containing paired-end reads were obtained from each sample. First-strand cDNA synthesis was performed from all RNA using the Mint cDNA synthesis kit, with priming by a TRBC-specific oligonucleotide. All cDNA was treated with uracil-DNA glycosylase and then went through a first 18-cycle PCR with the universal primers M1SS and BC2_uni_R. Concerning the study's data processing: For normalization, 1 million high-quality reads, each with a distinct molecular identifier, were randomly selected from each sample. Reads with shared molecular identifiers were discarded instead of being binned into consensus sequences. MiTCR, run with a Q25 quality threshold and the strictest error-elimination algorithm, handled CDR3 identification, clonotype clustering and error correction. A nonparametric unseen species model with Euler transformation was used to estimate a lower bound on total TCR beta diversity. TCRdb ran its own pipeline on the public reads, namely fastp trimming at Q25 and MiXCR clone calling, and kept in-frame beta chains. Rows are combined by CDR3 protein, so each entry shows the most common genes and DNA. TCRdb, not the original authors, processed these V and J calls. This sample is represented by 730,000 or so distinct CDR3 sequences; less than 45% of them were singletons. The top ten hold about 32% of the sample.

The CDR1 and CDR2 encoded by the germline V gene are LGHNA and YSLEER. Reading from cysteine to phenylalanine, the CDR3 counts 14 amino acids. Of the read, only the CDR3 DNA is kept; its 42 bases are in frame from base 1. V sheds 0 bases and J sheds 6 bases, leaving 8 bases between their ends. Donors were about 36 systemically healthy Caucasian individuals from Russia aged roughly 6 to 100 years. Approximately 11 milliliters of peripheral blood were drawn from each donor into EDTA-treated Vacutainer tubes. Ficoll-Paque density-gradient centrifugation was used to isolate PBMCs, with at least 6.5 million per sample. Trizol reagent was used to extract total RNA from the PBMCs, yielding at least 5.5 micrograms per sample. Naive CD45RAhigh/CD27high T cell percentages were measured by flow cytometry on a PBMC aliquot from every donor.

The clonotype originates from a man older than 75 in good health. The specimen was blood. The chain is assembled from TRBV4-3 and TRBJ2-2, with the D call tentatively TRBD1 or TRBD2, each fitting 6 bases. CDR3 loop: CASSQEGGSGELFF. The base sequence is TGCGCCAGCAGCCAAGAAGGGGGGTCCGGGGAGCTGTTTTTT.